The clone carrying this T cell receptor (beta chain) was observed a handful of times. Its antigen is still unknown. TCRdb re-called the reads through MiXCR, storing one row per CDR3 protein. The table records roughly 990,000 distinct CDR3 sequences, about 33% of them present only once. This sample was taken from a study of T cell repertoires in cytomegalovirus infection. Study-wide context: The authors relied on CMV epitopes, both recently identified HLA-C-restricted and well-studied HLA-B-restricted.

This material consisted of cultured CD8+ T cells from PBMCs, taken from culture after CMV antigen stimulation. This clonotype was sampled from a human donor in good health (CMV status not recorded). Some clones in this sample may be carry-over from other donors' samples.

In DNA form, the CDR3 reads TGCGCCAGCAGCCAAGAACGGACAGGGCCCATGAGGGTCTACAATGAGCAGTTCTTC. It encodes CASSQERTGPMRVYNEQFF. V and J are TRBV4-1 and TRBJ2-1; 8 nucleotides match TRBD1. Per the germline V gene, CDR1 is MGHRA and CDR2 is YSYEKL. This CDR3 has 19 amino acids. With 0 bases clipped from V and 3 bases from J, the junction kept 13 bases outside the gene matches.